The rows below give T cell receptor beta chains drawn from one sample of a study of blood T cell repertoires in COVID-19. Libraries were prepared by immunoSEQ multiplex PCR; TCRdb keeps only in-frame clonotypes and omits some of them. In the table there are fewer than 200,000 clones, about 83% of which are singletons. The sample comprised PBMCs or T cells enriched from blood (not recorded which). These receptor sequences come from a woman aged 45-59 years in a cohort exposed to, infected with or recovered from COVID-19 (not recorded which). The CDR3 runs from the conserved cysteine through the conserved F or W. D genes are given only for firm matches. Size tells how often a clone was seen (once, few, many) or the class of an expanded clone, and some rows leave it out.

cdr3_nt cdr3_aa v_call clone_size j_call d_call
TGTGCCAGCAGCCCCTTCCGACTAGCGGGGGGTCAAGAGACCCAGTACTTC CASSPFRLAGGQETQYF TRBV7-2 . TRBJ2-5 TRBD2
TGTGCCAGCAGCTTGGTCGTGACTAGCGGGACGAAGACCCAGTACTTC CASSLVVTSGTKTQYF TRBV5-4 . TRBJ2-5 TRBD2
TGTGCCAGCAGACAGGGACTAGCGGAGTCCTACAATGAGCAGTTCTTC CASRQGLAESYNEQFF TRBV5-4 . TRBJ2-1 TRBD2
TGTGCCACCAGTGATCGAACCCAGGGTAATGAGCAGTTCTTC CATSDRTQGNEQFF TRBV24-1 once TRBJ2-1 .
TGTGCCACCAGCAGCTGGGACAGCTCAAGGCAGCCCCAGCATTTT CATSSWDSSRQPQHF TRBV15 . TRBJ1-5 TRBD1
TGTGCCAGCAGCCCCCAGGGCATGGCTAATTCACCCCTCCACTTT CASSPQGMANSPLHF TRBV3-1/TRBV3-2 once TRBJ1-6 .
TGTGCCAGTAGTATTCTCGGGACAGGGGTATTCGATGAGCAGTTCTTC CASSILGTGVFDEQFF TRBV19 . TRBJ2-1 TRBD1
TGCGCCAGCAGCTTGGAGGGGCAGGGGCGCACTGAAGCTTTCTTT CASSLEGQGRTEAFF TRBV5-1 . TRBJ1-1 .
TGTGCCAGCAGCCGGACAGGCGGTGGCTACACCTTC CASSRTGGGYTF TRBV6-5 few TRBJ1-2 TRBD1
TGCAGCGCCAGAGGTCAGAATGAAAAACTGTTTTTT CSARGQNEKLFF TRBV29-1 . TRBJ1-4 .
TGTGCCATGATCGGACTAGCGGGGACCACTAGTTTCGATGAGCAGTTCTTC CAMIGLAGTTSFDEQFF TRBV6-4 . TRBJ2-1 TRBD2
TGTGCCAGCAGTCCCGAGAGGTTCGGCGGGGAGCTGTTTTTT CASSPERFGGELFF TRBV6-4 . TRBJ2-2 .
TGTGCCAGCAGCTTAACGGACAGTTTTTCCTATGGCTACACCTTC CASSLTDSFSYGYTF TRBV7-9 . TRBJ1-2 .
TGTGCCAGCAGCTCCTCAGCGGGGGGTTACAATGAGCAGTTCTTC CASSSSAGGYNEQFF TRBV7-3 . TRBJ2-1 TRBD2
TGCGCCAGCAGCGTACAGGGTTTTTCGAACACCGGGGAGCTGTTTTTT CASSVQGFSNTGELFF TRBV5-1 . TRBJ2-2 .
TGTGCCAGCAGCTACGGGACTAGCTCCGCCTACAATGAGCAGTTCTTC CASSYGTSSAYNEQFF TRBV13 . TRBJ2-1 TRBD2
TGTGCCAGCAGCATTACCGGGACAGCCCTTCCCTATGGCTACACCTTC CASSITGTALPYGYTF TRBV9 . TRBJ1-2 TRBD1
TGTGCCAGTAGCGAGGGGGTCCGGACCCAAGAGACCCAGTACTTC CASSEGVRTQETQYF TRBV19 . TRBJ2-5 .
TGTGCCAGCATAGCTTACTCCAGGACTAGCGGGGGCTCTCGGGGATCTGGGGCCAACGTCCTGACTTTC CASIAYSRTSGGSRGSGANVLTF TRBV13 . TRBJ2-6 TRBD2
TGTGCCAGCAGCGAGGGTATCGATGGCTACACCTTC CASSEGIDGYTF TRBV11-2 . TRBJ1-2 .
TGTGCCAGCAGCCCCTCGGGACTAGCGGGGACCTACGAGCAGTACTTC CASSPSGLAGTYEQYF TRBV4-2 medium-sized TRBJ2-7 TRBD2
TGTGCCTGGAGCCCGACAGGCACCACTTTTCGTTACGAGCAGTACTTC CAWSPTGTTFRYEQYF TRBV30 . TRBJ2-7 .
TGTGCCAGCGCGCCACAGGGCGGTGGCTACACCTTC CASAPQGGGYTF TRBV27 few TRBJ1-2 .
TGTGCCAGCAGTTCCCGGGATAGCGGCACAGATACGCAGTATTTT CASSSRDSGTDTQYF TRBV27 . TRBJ2-3 .
TGTGCCACCAGCAGGGGCATTTTGACAGAACCATATGGCTACACCTTC CATSRGILTEPYGYTF TRBV15 . TRBJ1-2 .
TGTGCCAGCAGCTTGGGTGACAGGGGGCATTCACCCCTCCACTTT CASSLGDRGHSPLHF TRBV5-4 . TRBJ1-6 TRBD1
TGTGCCACCAGACCTCAGGGAGGCTACAATGAGCAGTTCTTC CATRPQGGYNEQFF TRBV24-1 . TRBJ2-1 .
TGTGCCAGCAGCCCTCTGGGTGGGCCCCCGAACACTGAAGCTTTCTTT CASSPLGGPPNTEAFF TRBV5-6 . TRBJ1-1 .
TGTGCCAGCAGCCTAACTAGCCTCCACCCCCAATTT CASSLTSLHPQF TRBV7-9 . TRBJ2-3 .
TGTGCCAGTAGTCACCGGGCGGGGTCCTACAATGAGCAGTTCTTC CASSHRAGSYNEQFF TRBV19 . TRBJ2-1 .
TGTGCCAGCAGCTCCCCAGGTTGGTCGGGAATGAACACTGAAGCTTTCTTT CASSSPGWSGMNTEAFF TRBV5-6 . TRBJ1-1 .
TGTGCCAGCAGCTTTGGAGAAGCTAACTATGGCTACACCTTC CASSFGEANYGYTF TRBV13 . TRBJ1-2 .
TGTGCCAGCAGTCCACCAAGGGGGCGGAACACTGAAGCTTTCTTT CASSPPRGRNTEAFF TRBV27 . TRBJ1-1 TRBD1
TGTGCCAGCAGCTTGGGAAGGGACAGGAGCTCCTACGAGCAGTACTTC CASSLGRDRSSYEQYF TRBV5-4 . TRBJ2-7 TRBD1
TGTGCCTGGAGTGGCCAGGGGTCGCAGTATTTT CAWSGQGSQYF TRBV30 . TRBJ2-3 .
TGTGCCAGCAGTTTGCCAGGGGGCGCAGGCACAGATACGCAGTATTTT CASSLPGGAGTDTQYF TRBV28 . TRBJ2-3 TRBD1
TGTGCCACTCGCTCTGGAAACACCATATATTTT CATRSGNTIYF TRBV10-3 . TRBJ1-3 .
TGTGCCAGTAGTCAGGACAGGGGGCGAGGTGATGGCTACACCTTC CASSQDRGRGDGYTF TRBV19 . TRBJ1-2 TRBD1
TGTGCCAGCAGCTTCCAGACAGGGGTAAACACCGGGGAGCTGTTTTTT CASSFQTGVNTGELFF TRBV28 . TRBJ2-2 TRBD1
TGTGCCAGCAGCTCTGGGGGGAATGGGGGAAACACCATATATTTT CASSSGGNGGNTIYF TRBV7-9 few TRBJ1-3 .
TGTGCCAGCAGCTCGAAGACTAGCGGGAGCTACGAGCAGTACTTC CASSSKTSGSYEQYF TRBV11-2 . TRBJ2-7 TRBD2
TGTGCCAGCAGTTACCCTATGACCGGGGAGCTGTTTTTT CASSYPMTGELFF TRBV6-5 . TRBJ2-2 .
TGTGCCAGCAGTCCACCAGGGGTTTTGGATACGCAGTATTTT CASSPPGVLDTQYF TRBV6-5 . TRBJ2-3 .
TGTGCCAGCAGTAAGGACAGGGTTAACTATGGCTACACCTTC CASSKDRVNYGYTF TRBV6-5 . TRBJ1-2 TRBD1